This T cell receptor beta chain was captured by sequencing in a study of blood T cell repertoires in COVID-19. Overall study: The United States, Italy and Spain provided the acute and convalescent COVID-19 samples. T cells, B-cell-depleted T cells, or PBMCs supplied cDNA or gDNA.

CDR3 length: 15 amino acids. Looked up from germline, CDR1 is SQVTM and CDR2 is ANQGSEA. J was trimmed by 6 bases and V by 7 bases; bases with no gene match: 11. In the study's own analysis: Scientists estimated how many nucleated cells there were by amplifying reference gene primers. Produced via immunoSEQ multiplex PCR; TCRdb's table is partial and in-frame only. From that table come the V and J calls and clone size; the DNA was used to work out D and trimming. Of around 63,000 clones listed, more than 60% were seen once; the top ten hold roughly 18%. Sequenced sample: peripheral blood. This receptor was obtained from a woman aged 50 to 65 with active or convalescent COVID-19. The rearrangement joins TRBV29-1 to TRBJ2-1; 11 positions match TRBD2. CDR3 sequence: CSAGIAGGPGNEQFF. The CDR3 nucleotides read TGCAGCGCCGGAATAGCGGGAGGGCCCGGCAATGAGCAGTTCTTC.